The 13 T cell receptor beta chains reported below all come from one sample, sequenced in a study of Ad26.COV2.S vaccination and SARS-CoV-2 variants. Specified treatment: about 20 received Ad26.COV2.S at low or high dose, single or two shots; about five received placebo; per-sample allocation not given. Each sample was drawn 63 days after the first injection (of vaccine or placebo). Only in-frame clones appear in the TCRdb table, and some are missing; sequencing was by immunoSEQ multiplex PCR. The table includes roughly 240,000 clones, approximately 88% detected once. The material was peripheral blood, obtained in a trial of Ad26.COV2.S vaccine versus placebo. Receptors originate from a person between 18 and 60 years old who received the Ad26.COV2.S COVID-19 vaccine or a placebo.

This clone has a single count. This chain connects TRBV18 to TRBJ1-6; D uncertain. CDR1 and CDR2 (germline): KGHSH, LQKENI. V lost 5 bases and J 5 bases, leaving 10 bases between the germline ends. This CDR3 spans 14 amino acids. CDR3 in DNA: TGTGCCAGCTCAACGCTGGATGATAATTCACCCCTCCACTTT. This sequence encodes CASSTLDDNSPLHF.

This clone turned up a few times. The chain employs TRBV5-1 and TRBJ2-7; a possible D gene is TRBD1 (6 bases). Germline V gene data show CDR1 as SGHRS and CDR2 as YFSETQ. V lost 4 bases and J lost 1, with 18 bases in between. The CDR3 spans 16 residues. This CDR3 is CASSLGGHPYSYEQYF. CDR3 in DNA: TGCGCCAGCAGCCTAGGGGGACACCCGTATTCCTACGAGCAGTACTTC.

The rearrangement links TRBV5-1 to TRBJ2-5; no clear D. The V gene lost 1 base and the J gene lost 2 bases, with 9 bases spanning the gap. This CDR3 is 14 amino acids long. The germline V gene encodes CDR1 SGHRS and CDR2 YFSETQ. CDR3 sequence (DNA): TGCGCCAGCAGCTTGTCGGTCCTTCAAGAGACCCAGTACTTC. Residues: CASSLSVLQETQYF.

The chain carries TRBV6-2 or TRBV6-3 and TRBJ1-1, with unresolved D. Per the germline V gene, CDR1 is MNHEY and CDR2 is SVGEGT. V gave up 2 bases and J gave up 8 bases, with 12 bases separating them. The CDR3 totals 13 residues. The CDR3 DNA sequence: TGTGCCAGCAGTTACGTCGGGCAGAAGGAAGCTTTCTTT. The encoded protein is CASSYVGQKEAFF.

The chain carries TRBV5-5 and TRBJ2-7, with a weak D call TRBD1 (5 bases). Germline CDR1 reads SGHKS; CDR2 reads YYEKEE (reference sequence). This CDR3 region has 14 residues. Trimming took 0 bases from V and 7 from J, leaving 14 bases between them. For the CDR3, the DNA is TGTGCCAGCAGCTTGGCGGCAGGGCCTATGGAGCAGTACTTC. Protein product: CASSLAAGPMEQYF.

The chain's CDR3 is CASSIDPSGSSNEQFF. CDR3 DNA sequence: TGTGCCAGTAGTATAGATCCGAGCGGGAGTTCGAATGAGCAGTTCTTC. The V call is TRBV19, the J call TRBJ2-1; 8 nucleotides agree with TRBD2. The J segment lost 7 bases and the V segment lost 0 bases, leaving 8 bases of the junction unmatched. Germline V lookup: CDR1 LNHDA, CDR2 SQIVND (reference sequence). This CDR3 has 16 amino acids.

In DNA form, the CDR3 reads TGTGCCTGGAGTCAGGGGGGTCAGGGCGGACAGACCCAGTACTTC. This translates into CAWSQGGQGGQTQYF. The chain is built from TRBV30 and TRBJ2-5; D is perhaps TRBD1 (7 bases). Germline V gives CDR1 GTSNPN, CDR2 SVGIG (reference sequence). V gave up 2 bases and J gave up 6 bases, with 19 bases separating them. This CDR3 comprises 15 residues.

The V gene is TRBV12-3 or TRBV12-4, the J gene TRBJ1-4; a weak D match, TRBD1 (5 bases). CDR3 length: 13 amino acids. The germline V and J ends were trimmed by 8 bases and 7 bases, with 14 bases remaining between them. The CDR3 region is CASGTWGSEKLFF. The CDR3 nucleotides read TGTGCCAGCGGGACCTGGGGGAGTGAAAAACTGTTTTTT.

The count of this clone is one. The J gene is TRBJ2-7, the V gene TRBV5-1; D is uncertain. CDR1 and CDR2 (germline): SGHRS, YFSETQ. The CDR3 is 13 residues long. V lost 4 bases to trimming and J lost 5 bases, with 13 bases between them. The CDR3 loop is CASSTSLVNEQYF. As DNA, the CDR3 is TGCGCCAGCAGCACTTCCCTAGTAAACGAGCAGTACTTC. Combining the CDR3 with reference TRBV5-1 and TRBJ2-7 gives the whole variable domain KAGVTQTPRYLIKTRGQQVTLSCSPISGHRSVSWYQQTPGQGLQFLFEYFSETQRNKGNFPGRFSGRQFSNSRSEMNVSTLELGDSALYLCASSTSLVNEQYFGPGTRLTVT.

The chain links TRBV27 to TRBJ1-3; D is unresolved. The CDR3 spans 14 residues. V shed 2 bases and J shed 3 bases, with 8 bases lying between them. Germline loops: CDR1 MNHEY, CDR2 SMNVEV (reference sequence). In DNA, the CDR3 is TGTGCCAGCAGTTTACGTGAAAATGGAAACACCATATATTTT. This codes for CASSLRENGNTIYF.

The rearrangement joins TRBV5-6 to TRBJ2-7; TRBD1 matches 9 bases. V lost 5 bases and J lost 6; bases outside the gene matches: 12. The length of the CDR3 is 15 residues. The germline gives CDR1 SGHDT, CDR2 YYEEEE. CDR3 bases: TGTGCCAGCAGTTGGACCGGGACAGGGATATTCGAGCAGTACTTC. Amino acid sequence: CASSWTGTGIFEQYF.

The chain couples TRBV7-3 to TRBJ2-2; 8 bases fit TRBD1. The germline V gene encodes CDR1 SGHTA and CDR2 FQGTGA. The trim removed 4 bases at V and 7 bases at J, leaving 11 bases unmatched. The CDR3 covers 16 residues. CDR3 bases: TGTGCCAGCAGCTCAGCTCCAGGGGGCGCGATCGGGGAGCTGTTTTTT. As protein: CASSSAPGGAIGELFF.

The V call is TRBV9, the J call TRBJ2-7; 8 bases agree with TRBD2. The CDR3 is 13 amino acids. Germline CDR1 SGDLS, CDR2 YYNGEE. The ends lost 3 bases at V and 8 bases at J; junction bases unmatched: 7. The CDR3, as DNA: TGTGCCAGCAGCGCCCCGGGGGGGATACAGCAGTACTTC. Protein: CASSAPGGIQQYF.